The 10 T cell receptor beta chains given below trace back to one sample, sequenced in a study of blood T cell repertoires in COVID-19. Clones were read by immunoSEQ multiplex PCR, and TCRdb kept only the in-frame ones, dropping some. The repertoire holds approximately 46,000 clones, with roughly 80% as singletons. The sample taken for sequencing was peripheral blood. The receptors originated from a woman aged 60-75 years with acute or convalescent COVID-19.

The chain combines TRBV19 with TRBJ1-5; TRBD1 is a possible D gene (6 bases). Trimming shortened V by 6 bases and J by 1 base, and 16 bases separated the two germline ends. The CDR3 spans 16 residues. The germline CDR1 and CDR2 sequences are LNHDA and SQIVND (reference sequence). CDR3 bases: TGTGCCAGTAGCCCGCCCGGGACATGGAGCAATCAGCCCCAGCATTTT. Its translation is CASSPPGTWSNQPQHF.

V and J are TRBV6-1 and TRBJ1-6; 7 positions agree with TRBD1. V shed 3 bases, J shed 7 bases, and the junction held 6 bases outside the gene matches. CDR1 MNHNS and CDR2 SASEGT come from the germline V gene. The CDR3 runs to 15 residues. This CDR3 is CASSDGQGGNSPLHF. In DNA form, the CDR3 reads TGTGCCAGCAGTGATGGGCAGGGGGGCAATTCACCCCTCCACTTT.

In its sample, this clone was seen once. The chain uses TRBV7-9 and TRBJ2-7, with 13 bases fitting TRBD2. Unmatched junction bases numbered 7, after V lost 10 bases and J lost 7 bases. The germline CDR1 and CDR2 sequences are SEHNR and FQNEAQ (reference sequence). CDR3 length: 13 amino acids. In DNA, the CDR3 is TGTGCCACCTCACTAGCGGGAGGGAGTGAGCAGTACTTC. It is translated as CATSLAGGSEQYF.

The chain carries TRBV9 and TRBJ1-5; 10 bases line up with TRBD1. CDR3 length: 17 amino acids. Looked up from germline, CDR1 is SGDLS and CDR2 is YYNGEE. V lost 2 bases and J lost 5; bases outside the gene matches: 10. The CDR3 region is CASSVRPDRGIDQPQHF. In nucleotides, the CDR3 is TGTGCCAGCAGCGTTCGACCGGACAGGGGGATAGATCAGCCCCAGCATTTT.

Many counts were recorded for this clone. V usage is TRBV6-2 or TRBV6-3 and J usage is TRBJ2-3, with unresolved D. CDR1 is MNHEY, CDR2 SVGEGT, per germline. The CDR3 has 12 amino acids. V was shortened by 5 bases and J by 5 bases, with 8 bases between the two germline ends. CDR3 coding DNA: TGTGCCAGCAGTCGCTCAGGAGATACGCAGTATTTT. This gives the protein CASSRSGDTQYF.

The V gene is TRBV10-3, the J gene TRBJ1-1; 7 bases agree with TRBD1. Trimming cost V 4 bases and J 0 bases; bases outside gene matches: 5. There are 15 residues in the CDR3. CDR1 ENHRY and CDR2 SYGVKD come from the germline V gene. The CDR3 sequence: CAISGSDRMNTEAFF. CDR3 bases: TGTGCCATCAGTGGGTCGGACAGGATGAACACTGAAGCTTTCTTT.

The chain links TRBV19 to TRBJ2-3; the D is unclear. From germline, CDR1 is LNHDA and CDR2 SQIVND (reference sequence). The V end was cut by 3 bases, the J end by 3 bases, with 10 bases between. This CDR3 comprises 14 residues. This CDR3 is CASSIQYQTDTQYF. CDR3 nucleotides: TGTGCCAGTAGTATCCAGTACCAGACAGATACGCAGTATTTT.

The chain joins TRBV5-5 to TRBJ1-2; D is uncertain. The V gene lost 0 bases and the J gene lost 1 base, with 4 bases spanning the gap. CDR3 length: 13 residues. Per germline, CDR1 SGHKS and CDR2 YYEKEE (reference sequence). CDR3 in amino acids: CASSLGHNYGYTF. The CDR3 nucleotides are TGTGCCAGCAGCTTGGGACATAACTATGGCTACACCTTC.

This rearrangement joins TRBV9 to TRBJ1-3; TRBD1 aligns across 7 bases. The CDR3 has 17 residues. The trim removed 0 bases at V and 0 bases at J, leaving 6 bases unmatched. Germline values: CDR1 SGDLS, CDR2 YYNGEE. The CDR3 protein is CASSVGGGRFSGNTIYF. The CDR3 DNA reads as TGTGCCAGCAGCGTAGGAGGGGGCAGGTTCTCTGGAAACACCATATATTTT.

V is TRBV7-2 and J is TRBJ1-3, with D possibly matching TRBD1 (5 bases). Germline V gene data show CDR1 as SGHTA and CDR2 as FQGNSA. The CDR3 spans 16 residues. V was shortened by 0 bases and J by 0 bases, with 9 bases between the two germline ends. The CDR3 loop reads CASSLAAGLSGNTIYF. The CDR3 region has the DNA TGTGCCAGCAGCTTAGCTGCAGGGCTCTCTGGAAACACCATATATTTT. The whole variable domain, remainder taken from reference TRBV7-2 and TRBJ1-3, is GAGVSQSPSNKVTEKGKDVELRCDPISGHTALYWYRQSLGQGLEFLIYFQGNSAPDKSGLPSDRFSAERTGGSVSTLTIQRTQQEDSAVYLCASSLAAGLSGNTIYFGEGSWLTVV.